This TCR beta chain was recovered during a study of naive and memory T cell subsets. Overall study findings and caveats: In CD4 and CD8 cells, diversity dropped from naive through EMRA.

The beta constant-region primer was an equimolar mix of two oligonucleotides covering TRBC1 and TRBC2. Via MiXCR, TCRdb re-called the UMI-ligation and nested PCR reads, giving one row per CDR3 protein. The sample contains 120,000 to 150,000 distinct CDR3 sequences, 15% to 20% of which appear only once. Turning to this clonotype: Its target is not known.

Cells stained for CD3, CD4, CD8, CD45RA, CD27 and viability were sorted into four CD45RA/CD27 subsets. The trim removed 6 bases at V and 0 bases at J, leaving 1 base unmatched. Germline V lookup: CDR1 MNHEY, CDR2 SVGAGI. The CDR3 is made up of 14 amino acids. Sequenced input: naive CD4+ T cells from blood. The TCR sequence derives from a human donor in good health. The V gene is TRBV6-5, the J gene TRBJ1-4; 7 bases line up with TRBD1. As DNA, the CDR3 is TGTGCCAGCAGAGGGACAGCAACTAATGAAAAACTGTTTTTT. Protein product: CASRGTATNEKLFF.